These 29 T cell receptor beta chains were sequenced from one sample in a study of blood T cell repertoires in COVID-19. Sequencing used immunoSEQ multiplex PCR; TCRdb keeps in-frame clones, though not all of them. The data show about 340,000 clones, 70% to 90% seen once. The sample taken for sequencing was peripheral blood. Source of these receptors: a woman between 55 and 75 years old with COVID-19, enrolled during active disease.

The chain carries TRBV2 and TRBJ1-1; the D gene is possibly TRBD1 (5 bases). CDR3 length equals 12 residues. V lost 5 bases and J lost 7, with 11 bases in between. Per germline, CDR1 SNHLY and CDR2 FYNNEI. In DNA form, the CDR3 reads TGTGCCAGCAGTTACGCGGGGGTTGAAGCTTTCTTT. It encodes CASSYAGVEAFF.

The J gene is TRBJ1-1, the V gene TRBV10-3, with TRBD1 matching 7 bases. The junction had 10 bases not matched to a gene; V was cut back by 2 bases and J by 1 base. CDR3 length: 17 amino acids. Germline CDR1 and CDR2: ENHRY and SYGVKD. Here the CDR3 DNA reads TGTGCCATCAGTGAGACGGGACAGAAGCTAAAGAACACTGAAGCTTTCTTT. Protein: CAISETGQKLKNTEAFF.

DNA for the CDR3: TGTGCCAGCAGCCAAGGGACTAGTCCTACAGATACGCAGTATTTT. Amino acids: CASSQGTSPTDTQYF. The chain couples TRBV3-1 (or the pseudogene TRBV3-2) to TRBJ2-3; 7 nucleotides match TRBD2. There are 15 residues in the CDR3. Germline V gives CDR1 LGHDT, CDR2 YNNKEL (reference sequence). Trimming took 1 base from V and 3 from J; bases not matched to a gene: 4.

The sample holds one count of this clone. This chain links TRBV30 with TRBJ1-2; TRBD1 agrees at 7 bases. Germline V gene lookup returns CDR1 GTSNPN and CDR2 SVGIG (reference sequence). There are 13 residues in the CDR3. After removal of 3 bases from V and 4 bases from J, the junction contained 5 bases not matched to a gene. This CDR3 reads CAWRKGAGYGYTF. The CDR3 nucleotides read TGTGCCTGGAGAAAGGGGGCGGGCTATGGCTACACCTTC.

The genes are TRBV7-2 and TRBJ2-7; D perhaps matches TRBD1 (6 bases). This CDR3 is 17 amino acids long. Trimming pared 8 bases from V and 3 bases from J, leaving 26 bases between. Germline CDR1 reads SGHTA; CDR2 reads FQGNSA. CDR3 in DNA: TGTGCCAGCCGGGCCGGGCCAAGGTGGGACAAGGACTACGAGCAGTACTTC. Residues: CASRAGPRWDKDYEQYF.

V usage is TRBV7-3 and J usage is TRBJ2-7; D is perhaps TRBD1 (5 bases). The CDR3 runs to 15 residues. V dropped 5 bases and J dropped 2 bases, with 16 bases sitting between them. The V gene's germline CDR1 is SGHTA and CDR2 FQGTGA. The CDR3 is CASSPQGSSTYEQYF. The DNA of the CDR3 is TGTGCCAGCAGCCCGCAGGGATCGAGTACCTACGAGCAGTACTTC.

V gene TRBV28 combines with J gene TRBJ2-7; 7 nucleotides agree with TRBD1. Trimming cost V 7 bases and J 6 bases; bases outside gene matches: 9. The CDR3 totals 13 residues. Germline CDR1 and CDR2: MDHEN and SYDVKM. DNA of the CDR3: TGTGCCAGCACCCCTAATTCAGGGGGCGAGCAGTACTTC. Its translation is CASTPNSGGEQYF.

The gene calls are TRBV3-1 (or the pseudogene TRBV3-2) and TRBJ2-1, with D perhaps matching TRBD1 (6 bases). V dropped 0 bases and J dropped 2 bases, with 11 bases sitting between them. The CDR3 is 16 residues long. The germline CDR1 and CDR2 sequences are LGHDT and YNNKEL (reference sequence). CDR3: CASSQDPGATYNEQFF. CDR3 nucleotide sequence: TGTGCCAGCAGCCAAGATCCAGGGGCAACCTACAATGAGCAGTTCTTC.

The chain carries TRBV2 and TRBJ1-5, with D tentatively TRBD1 (5 bases). The germline V and J ends were trimmed by 7 bases and 3 bases, with 10 bases remaining between them. Germline V gene lookup returns CDR1 SNHLY and CDR2 FYNNEI. The CDR3 has 13 amino acids. CDR3 sequence (DNA): TGTGCCAGCAACGGGGGACTCAATCAGCCCCAGCATTTT. This translates into CASNGGLNQPQHF. Full variable domain (rest looked up from reference TRBV2 and TRBJ1-5): EPEVTQTPSHQVTQMGQEVILRCVPISNHLYFYWYRQILGQKVEFLVSFYNNEISEKSEIFDDQFSVERPDGSNFTLKIRSTKLEDSAMYFCASNGGLNQPQHFGDGTRLSIL.

This sequence joins TRBV15 and TRBJ2-1, with 9 positions matching TRBD1. CDR1 is LNHNV and CDR2 is YYDKDF in the germline V gene (reference sequence). Trimming cost V 0 bases and J 4 bases; bases outside gene matches: 4. The CDR3 loop spans 16 amino acids. The CDR3 is CATSRDYGQGYNEQFF. In DNA form, the CDR3 reads TGTGCCACCAGCAGAGATTACGGACAGGGGTACAATGAGCAGTTCTTC.

V is TRBV18 and J is TRBJ2-3, with 7 bases lining up with TRBD1. This CDR3 has 14 amino acids. V was clipped by 3 bases and J by 4 bases; unmatched bases: 4. Germline CDR1 KGHSH, CDR2 LQKENI. CDR3: CASSPGQFADTQYF. In DNA, the CDR3 is TGTGCCAGCTCACCGGGACAGTTCGCAGATACGCAGTATTTT. Full variable domain (rest looked up from reference TRBV18 and TRBJ2-3): NAGVMQNPRHLVRRRGQEARLRCSPMKGHSHVYWYRQLPEEGLKFMVYLQKENIIDESGMPKERFSAEFPKEGPSILRIQQVVRGDSAAYFCASSPGQFADTQYFGPGTRLTVL.

The rearrangement joins TRBV19 to TRBJ1-1, with D possibly TRBD1 on 6 matching bases. The CDR3 length is 18 residues. V was shortened by 2 bases and J by 1 base, with 20 bases between the two germline ends. The V gene's germline CDR1 is LNHDA and CDR2 SQIVND (reference sequence). The CDR3 spells CASSILPTSQGTNTEAFF. The CDR3 region has the DNA TGTGCCAGTAGTATACTCCCCACTTCACAGGGAACGAACACTGAAGCTTTCTTT.

This clone showed up just once. The chain uses TRBV12-5 and TRBJ1-3; no definite D call. V was pared by 6 bases and J by 0 bases, with 15 bases between. This CDR3 spans 16 amino acids. Germline loops: CDR1 LGHNT, CDR2 FRNRAP. CDR3 protein: CASGPGLPVSGNTIYF. CDR3 in DNA: TGTGCTAGTGGCCCCGGACTCCCCGTCTCTGGAAACACCATATATTTT.

The chain combines TRBV6-5 with TRBJ1-1, with 7 bases aligning to TRBD1. Germline loops: CDR1 MNHEY, CDR2 SVGAGI. This CDR3 has 14 amino acids. J was trimmed by 6 bases and V by 7 bases; bases with no gene match: 11. The CDR3 bases are TGTGCCAGCACTGCCCGACAGGGAGTATCTGAAGCTTTCTTT. Translating gives CASTARQGVSEAFF.

This sequence joins TRBV11-2 and TRBJ1-4; D is ambiguous. Germline V gives CDR1 SGHAT, CDR2 FQNNGV. The CDR3 consists of 16 residues. Trimming removed 1 base at V and 8 bases at J, with 17 bases between. The CDR3 reads CASSLVRRRVEEKLFF. DNA of the CDR3: TGTGCCAGCAGCTTAGTTCGTCGGCGGGTGGAGGAAAAACTGTTTTTT.

The chain combines TRBV2 with TRBJ2-5, with 13 bases identical to TRBD2. Germline V CDR1 and CDR2: SNHLY, FYNNEI. The CDR3 runs to 14 residues. V lost 9 bases and J lost 5; bases outside the gene matches: 6. In DNA form, the CDR3 reads TGTGCCAGGTCGACTAGCGGGGGGTCCGAGACCCAGTACTTC. Protein product: CARSTSGGSETQYF.

This chain links TRBV11-2 with TRBJ1-1, with D unresolved. Between the trimmed V and J ends, which lost 4 bases and 1 base, there was a span of 7 bases. From germline, CDR1 is SGHAT and CDR2 FQNNGV. The CDR3 is 13 residues long. The CDR3 protein is CASSSNRNTEAFF. DNA of the CDR3: TGTGCCAGCAGCTCAAACAGGAACACTGAAGCTTTCTTT.

V gene TRBV19 combines with J gene TRBJ1-6; TRBD1 aligns across 9 bases. This CDR3 is 15 amino acids long. The J segment lost 7 bases and the V segment lost 5 bases, leaving 6 bases of the junction unmatched. Germline V gene data show CDR1 as LNHDA and CDR2 as SQIVND (reference sequence). The CDR3 region is CASSPWDRANSPLHF. CDR3 bases: TGTGCCAGTAGTCCTTGGGACAGGGCAAATTCACCCCTCCACTTT.

V usage is TRBV2 and J usage is TRBJ1-6; 7 nucleotides align to TRBD1. The CDR3 covers 18 residues. The junction had 13 bases not matched to a gene; V was cut back by 0 bases and J by 8 bases. Germline lookup yields CDR1 SNHLY and CDR2 FYNNEI. This chain's CDR3 is CASSEALYTGDGYSPLHF. The DNA for the CDR3 is TGTGCCAGCAGTGAAGCGCTTTATACAGGGGACGGCTATTCACCCCTCCACTTT.

The rearrangement joins TRBV7-9 to TRBJ2-7, with D tentatively TRBD1 (6 bases). CDR3 length equals 16 residues. With 1 base removed from V and 0 bases from J, the gap between germline ends came to 13 bases. Germline loops: CDR1 SEHNR, CDR2 FQNEAQ (reference sequence). In nucleotides, the CDR3 is TGTGCCAGCAGCTTAGGACAGGAACCAAGCTCCTACGAGCAGTACTTC. Translated: CASSLGQEPSSYEQYF.

The genes are TRBV6-5 and TRBJ1-2, with D possibly TRBD1 on 6 matching bases. The CDR3 runs to 13 residues. Trimming removed 6 bases from V and 8 bases from J, with 16 bases in between. Looked up from germline, CDR1 is MNHEY and CDR2 is SVGAGI. This CDR3 reads CASRYGQMAGYTF. CDR3 DNA: TGTGCCAGCAGATATGGACAGATGGCGGGCTACACCTTC.

V usage is TRBV14 and J usage is TRBJ2-1, with 12 bases identical to TRBD2. CDR1 is SGHDN, CDR2 FVKESK, per germline. J was trimmed by 6 bases and V by 4 bases; bases with no gene match: 4. The CDR3 runs 15 residues. The CDR3 is CASSRWTSGTNEQFF. CDR3 sequence (DNA): TGTGCCAGCAGCCGTTGGACTAGCGGGACCAATGAGCAGTTCTTC.

V usage is TRBV10-3 and J usage is TRBJ2-7; 9 positions agree with TRBD1. The CDR3 is 17 amino acids. Germline V CDR1 and CDR2: ENHRY, SYGVKD. J lost 2 bases, V lost 5 bases, and 13 bases had no gene match. This CDR3 reads CAISSPEGQGFAYEQYF. CDR3 DNA sequence: TGTGCCATCAGTTCACCGGAGGGACAGGGATTCGCCTACGAGCAGTACTTC.

This clone was observed a few times. The DNA for the CDR3 is TGTGCCAGCAGCCCGACCTTTGACAGTCGCGAGCAGTACTTC. Translated: CASSPTFDSREQYF. V and J are TRBV7-2 and TRBJ2-7; the D gene is possibly TRBD1 (5 bases). CDR3 length: 14 residues. Germline lookup yields CDR1 SGHTA and CDR2 FQGNSA. V was pared by 5 bases and J by 6 bases, with 17 bases between.

This clone was picked up one time. The rearrangement uses TRBV5-1 and TRBJ1-2; no clear D. From germline, CDR1 is SGHRS and CDR2 YFSETQ. The CDR3 runs to 14 residues. Trimming removed 2 bases from V and 0 bases from J, with 8 bases in between. The CDR3 DNA follows: TGCGCCAGCAGCTTACAGCCAGCTAACTATGGCTACACCTTC. Amino acid sequence: CASSLQPANYGYTF.

J is TRBJ1-2 and V is TRBV15; 7 nucleotides match TRBD1. V shed 0 bases and J 3 bases; nucleotides not matched to a gene: 4. There are 15 residues in the CDR3. The V gene's germline CDR1 is LNHNV and CDR2 YYDKDF (reference sequence). The CDR3: CATSRDPTGDYGYTF. The CDR3 region has the DNA TGTGCCACCAGCAGAGACCCCACAGGGGACTATGGCTACACCTTC.

The rearrangement links TRBV5-6 to TRBJ2-1; tentatively, D is TRBD2 (5 bases). Trimming removed 4 bases from V and 1 base from J, with 15 bases in between. The CDR3 is made up of 16 amino acids. Germline V gene data show CDR1 as SGHDT and CDR2 as YYEEEE. DNA for the CDR3: TGTGCCAGCAGCCTACCTACGGGAAAATCCTACAATGAGCAGTTCTTC. Protein product: CASSLPTGKSYNEQFF.

This clone was seen more than once but under ten times. The genes are TRBV4-1 and TRBJ1-2; no firm D call. The ends were cut back, 1 base at V and 4 bases at J, with 10 bases in the middle. CDR1 is MGHRA, CDR2 YSYEKL, per germline. The CDR3 contains 14 residues. The CDR3 loop reads CASSQVDGLYGYTF. Written as DNA, the CDR3 is TGCGCCAGCAGCCAAGTCGACGGACTCTATGGCTACACCTTC.

This clone was picked up one time. V and J are TRBV20-1 and TRBJ1-4; 12 nucleotides align to TRBD1. The length of the CDR3 is 19 residues. Losses at the gene ends were 3 bases for V and 1 base for J; bases not matched to a gene: 12. Germline CDR1 reads DFQATT; CDR2 reads SNEGSKA (reference sequence). CDR3 nucleotide sequence: TGCAGTGCTAGTCCTCCCTCGGGACAGGGGGCGATAACTAATGAAAAACTGTTTTTT. This gives the protein CSASPPSGQGAITNEKLFF.